This is a list of T cell receptor beta chains from one sample in a study of cytomegalovirus exposure and HLA in healthy donors. The method was immunoSEQ multiplex PCR; TCRdb's version includes in-frame clones alone and lacks a portion of them. This sample yields about 120,000 clones, of which approximately 10% are seen a single time; approximately 4.5% belongs to the top ten. The specimen was PBMCs. The source of these receptors is a woman younger than 30 in good health and CMV-seropositive. CDR3s leave out the opening cysteine and the closing phenylalanine or tryptophan. A D gene is named only where the DNA matches it firmly.

j_gene | v_gene | d_gene | CDR3aa
TRBJ2-7 | TRBV10-1 | . | ASLNSEQY
TRBJ2-2 | TRBV7-9 | TRBD2 | ASRESGRTGELF
TRBJ2-3 | TRBV5-6 | . | ASSRTVTDTQY
TRBJ1-1 | TRBV27 | . | ASSLLGAGNTEAF
TRBJ1-3 | TRBV19 | TRBD1 | ASSMGGTAGNTIY
TRBJ2-2 | TRBV5-5 | . | ASSLPSQGTGELF
TRBJ1-2 | TRBV2 | TRBD1 | ASSEVKGAYGYT
TRBJ2-7 | TRBV6-1 | TRBD1 | ASRIGQDSYEQY
TRBJ1-5 | TRBV18 | . | ASSPQEGSNQPQH
TRBJ1-5 | TRBV5-1 | TRBD1 | ASSPGTGFGQPQH
TRBJ2-1 | TRBV5-1 | . | ASSPDTQIYNEQF
TRBJ2-7 | TRBV5-4 | TRBD2 | ASSTGTKTTEQY
TRBJ2-3 | TRBV5-1 | . | ASSPGGTDTQY
TRBJ2-1 | TRBV15 | . | ATSRDQALSIADNEQF
TRBJ1-4 | TRBV6-5 | . | ASSYRGYEKLF
TRBJ2-2 | TRBV30 | TRBD1 | AWSLTGAGELF
TRBJ2-1 | TRBV9 | . | ASSVGDNEQF
TRBJ2-2 | TRBV7-6 | . | ASSLLERSSGELF
TRBJ2-4 | TRBV9 | . | ASSEGQGIQANIQY
TRBJ2-5 | TRBV5-6 | . | ASSYVARETQY
TRBJ1-5 | TRBV29-1 | . | SVTVASNQPQH
TRBJ2-2 | TRBV6-5 | . | ASRGGGGTGELF
TRBJ2-7 | TRBV5-4 | TRBD1 | ASSLSGTGGDEQY
TRBJ1-5 | TRBV28 | TRBD1 | ASSDGQGGNNQPQH
TRBJ1-1 | TRBV15 | . | ATSRDLDVLNTEAF
TRBJ2-5 | TRBV7-3 | TRBD2 | AGLSGLAVQETQY
TRBJ2-5 | TRBV11-2 | . | ASSLSGRAETQY
TRBJ2-5 | TRBV27 | . | ASSLQGQETQY
TRBJ1-2 | TRBV19 | TRBD1 | ASGTVYGYT
TRBJ2-1 | TRBV5-6 | TRBD2 | ASSLRGSYEQF
TRBJ1-5 | TRBV28 | . | ASSLLGPGGNQPQH
TRBJ1-5 | TRBV5-1 | . | ASSLAFRVPHQPQH
TRBJ1-1 | TRBV13 | . | ASSLGRGNTEAF
TRBJ1-1 | TRBV27 | TRBD1 | ASSLYPGQEHTEAF
TRBJ1-5 | TRBV7-9 | . | ASSRGAGGPQH
TRBJ2-5 | TRBV29-1 | . | SASQGTETQY
TRBJ2-2 | TRBV5-1 | TRBD1 | ASMTTGLSTGELF
TRBJ2-6 | TRBV29-1 | . | SVEAGSGANVLT
TRBJ2-7 | TRBV28 | TRBD2 | ASSSPGLGDEQY
TRBJ2-3 | TRBV30 | TRBD2 | AWSPGTSVLY
TRBJ1-2 | TRBV27 | . | ASSLSNTISGYT
TRBJ1-2 | TRBV21-1 | . | ASSPGQPYGYT
TRBJ2-7 | TRBV18 | . | ASSPRDTSYEQY
TRBJ2-3 | TRBV2 | TRBD2 | ASSGAASGTIDTQY
TRBJ1-1 | TRBV15 | TRBD1 | ATSRLGQGVTEAF
TRBJ1-2 | TRBV27 | TRBD1 | ASSPDRGRGYT
TRBJ1-5 | TRBV23-1 | TRBD1 | ASRRPTGKVGNQPQH
TRBJ1-2 | TRBV19 | . | ASSSARVGNYGYT
TRBJ2-1 | TRBV25-1 | TRBD1 | ASNPGQRASRQF
TRBJ2-2 | TRBV5-1 | TRBD2 | ASSPFAGTSGITGELF
TRBJ2-7 | TRBV7-3 | TRBD2 | ASSLAPGTSSYEQY
TRBJ2-1 | TRBV4-1 | . | ASSLDGQSYNEQF